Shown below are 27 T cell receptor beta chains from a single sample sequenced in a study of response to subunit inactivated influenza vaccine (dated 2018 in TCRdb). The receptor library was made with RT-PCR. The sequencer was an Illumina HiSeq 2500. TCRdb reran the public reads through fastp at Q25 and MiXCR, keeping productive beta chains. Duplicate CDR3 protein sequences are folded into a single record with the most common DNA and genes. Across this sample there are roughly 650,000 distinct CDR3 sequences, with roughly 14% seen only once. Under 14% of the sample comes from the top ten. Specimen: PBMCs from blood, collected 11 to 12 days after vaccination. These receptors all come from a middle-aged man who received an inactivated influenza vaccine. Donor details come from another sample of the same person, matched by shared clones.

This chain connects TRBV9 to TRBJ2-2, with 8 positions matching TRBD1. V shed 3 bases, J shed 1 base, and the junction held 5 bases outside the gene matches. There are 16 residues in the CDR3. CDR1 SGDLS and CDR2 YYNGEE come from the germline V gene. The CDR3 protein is CASSAMGQENTGELFF. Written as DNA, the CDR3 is TGTGCCAGCAGCGCCATGGGACAGGAGAACACCGGGGAGCTGTTTTTT.

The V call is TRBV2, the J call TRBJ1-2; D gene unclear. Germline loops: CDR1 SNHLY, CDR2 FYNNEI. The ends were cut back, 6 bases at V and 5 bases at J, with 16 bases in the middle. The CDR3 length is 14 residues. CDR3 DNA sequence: TGTGCCAGCAGCGGCGGTGGAGTAAATTATGGCTACACCTTC. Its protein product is CASSGGGVNYGYTF. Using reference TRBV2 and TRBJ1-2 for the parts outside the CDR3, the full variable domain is EPEVTQTPSHQVTQMGQEVILRCVPISNHLYFYWYRQILGQKVEFLVSFYNNEISEKSEIFDDQFSVERPDGSNFTLKIRSTKLEDSAMYFCASSGGGVNYGYTFGSGTRLTVV.

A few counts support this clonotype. This chain's CDR3 is CASSYGEGLDTEAFF. CDR3 in DNA: TGTGCCAGCAGTTACGGGGAGGGGTTGGACACTGAAGCTTTCTTT. The chain links TRBV6-2 or TRBV6-3 to TRBJ1-1; D possibly corresponds to TRBD1 (5 bases). V lost 2 bases and J lost 3, with 13 bases in between. Germline V gene lookup returns CDR1 MNHEY and CDR2 SVGEGT. The CDR3 runs to 15 residues.

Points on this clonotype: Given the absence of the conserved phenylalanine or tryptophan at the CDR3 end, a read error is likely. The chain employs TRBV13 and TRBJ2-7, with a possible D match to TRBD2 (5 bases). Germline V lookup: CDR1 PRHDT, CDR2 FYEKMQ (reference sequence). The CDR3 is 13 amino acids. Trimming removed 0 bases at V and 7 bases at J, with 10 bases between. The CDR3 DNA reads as TGTGCCAGCAGCTTAGGCAAGAGGGTGGAGCAGTACTTA. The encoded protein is CASSLGKRVEQYL.

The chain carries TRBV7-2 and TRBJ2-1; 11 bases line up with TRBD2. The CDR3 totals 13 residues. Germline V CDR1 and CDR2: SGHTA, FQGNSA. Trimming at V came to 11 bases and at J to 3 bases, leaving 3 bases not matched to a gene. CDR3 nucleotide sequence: TGTGCCGGCGGGACTAGCGGCTACAATGAGCAGTTCTTC. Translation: CAGGTSGYNEQFF.

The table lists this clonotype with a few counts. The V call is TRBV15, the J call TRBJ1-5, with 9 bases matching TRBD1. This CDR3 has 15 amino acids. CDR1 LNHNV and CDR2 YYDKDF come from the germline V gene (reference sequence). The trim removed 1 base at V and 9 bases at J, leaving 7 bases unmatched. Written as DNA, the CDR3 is TGTGCCACCAGCAGAGGTGAGACAGGGGGGAGGCCCCAGCATTTT. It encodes CATSRGETGGRPQHF.

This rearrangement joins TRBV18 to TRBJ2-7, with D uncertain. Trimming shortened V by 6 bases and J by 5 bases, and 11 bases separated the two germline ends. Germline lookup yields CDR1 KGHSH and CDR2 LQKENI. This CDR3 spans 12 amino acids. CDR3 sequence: CASSRPPDEQYF. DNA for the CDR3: TGTGCCAGCTCTAGGCCCCCGGACGAGCAGTACTTC.

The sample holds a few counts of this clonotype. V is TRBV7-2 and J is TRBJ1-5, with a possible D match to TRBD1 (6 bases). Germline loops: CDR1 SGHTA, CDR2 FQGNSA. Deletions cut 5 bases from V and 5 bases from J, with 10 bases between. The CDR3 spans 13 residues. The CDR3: CASSQQGDQPQHF. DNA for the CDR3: TGTGCCAGCAGCCAACAGGGAGATCAGCCCCAGCATTTT.

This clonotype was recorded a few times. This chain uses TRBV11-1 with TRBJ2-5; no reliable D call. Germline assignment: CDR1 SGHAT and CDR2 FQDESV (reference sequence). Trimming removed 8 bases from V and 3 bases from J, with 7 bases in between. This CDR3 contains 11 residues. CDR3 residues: CASAVKETQYF. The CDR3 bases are TGTGCCAGCGCAGTGAAAGAGACCCAGTACTTC.

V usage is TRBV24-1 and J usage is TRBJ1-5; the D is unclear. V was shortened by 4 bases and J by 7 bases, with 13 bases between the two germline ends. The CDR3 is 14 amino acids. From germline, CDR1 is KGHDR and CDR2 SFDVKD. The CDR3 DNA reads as TGTGCCACCAGTGACTATAAGGTTGGACAGCCCCAGCATTTT. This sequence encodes CATSDYKVGQPQHF.

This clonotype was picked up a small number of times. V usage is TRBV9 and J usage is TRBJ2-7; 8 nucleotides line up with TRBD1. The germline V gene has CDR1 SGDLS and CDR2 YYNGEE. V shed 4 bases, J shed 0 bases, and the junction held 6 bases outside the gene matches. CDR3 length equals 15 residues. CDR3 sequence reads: CASSRQGTSSYEQYF. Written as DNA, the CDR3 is TGTGCCAGCAGCCGACAGGGGACCAGCTCCTACGAGCAGTACTTC. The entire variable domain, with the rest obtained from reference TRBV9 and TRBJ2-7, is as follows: DSGVTQTPKHLITATGQRVTLRCSPRSGDLSVYWYQQSLDQGLQFLIQYYNGEERAKGNILERFSAQQFPDLHSELNLSSLELGDSALYFCASSRQGTSSYEQYFGPGTRLTVT.

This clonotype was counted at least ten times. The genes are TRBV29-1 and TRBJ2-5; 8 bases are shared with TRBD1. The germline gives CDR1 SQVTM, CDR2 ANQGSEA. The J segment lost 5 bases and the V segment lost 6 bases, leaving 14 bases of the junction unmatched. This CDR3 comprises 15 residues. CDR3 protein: CSVATGTGREETQYF. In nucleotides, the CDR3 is TGCAGCGTGGCCACCGGGACAGGTCGTGAGGAGACCCAGTACTTC.

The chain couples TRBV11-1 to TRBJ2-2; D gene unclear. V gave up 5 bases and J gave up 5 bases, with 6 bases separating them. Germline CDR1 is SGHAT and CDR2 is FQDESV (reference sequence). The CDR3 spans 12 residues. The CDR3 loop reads CASSAHTGELFF. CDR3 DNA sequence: TGTGCCAGCAGCGCCCATACCGGGGAGCTGTTTTTT.

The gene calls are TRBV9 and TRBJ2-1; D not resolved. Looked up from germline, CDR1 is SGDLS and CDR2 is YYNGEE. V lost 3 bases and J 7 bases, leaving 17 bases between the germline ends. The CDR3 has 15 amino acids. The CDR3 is CASSALDPGWNEQFF. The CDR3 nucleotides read TGTGCCAGCAGCGCCCTCGACCCCGGGTGGAATGAGCAGTTCTTC.

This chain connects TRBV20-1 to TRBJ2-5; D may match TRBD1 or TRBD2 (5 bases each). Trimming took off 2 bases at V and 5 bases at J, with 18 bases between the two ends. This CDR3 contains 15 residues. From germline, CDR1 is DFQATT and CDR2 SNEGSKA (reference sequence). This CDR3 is CSARSRDPNRETQYF. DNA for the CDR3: TGCAGTGCTAGATCCCGGGACCCAAATCGGGAGACCCAGTACTTC.

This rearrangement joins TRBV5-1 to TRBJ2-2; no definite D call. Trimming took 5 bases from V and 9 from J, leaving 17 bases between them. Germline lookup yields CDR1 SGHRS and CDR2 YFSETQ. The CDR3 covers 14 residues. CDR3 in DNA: TGCGCCAGCAGTTCGGCCCAGCTTGGGCGGGAGCTGTTTTTT. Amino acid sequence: CASSSAQLGRELFF.

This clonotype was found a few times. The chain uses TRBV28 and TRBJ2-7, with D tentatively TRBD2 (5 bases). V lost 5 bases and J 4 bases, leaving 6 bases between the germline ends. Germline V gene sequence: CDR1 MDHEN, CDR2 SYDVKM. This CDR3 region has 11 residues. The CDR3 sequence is CASSKRYEQYF. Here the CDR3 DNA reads TGTGCCAGCAGTAAGCGGTACGAGCAGTACTTC.

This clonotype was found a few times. The CDR3 DNA is TGTGCCAGCAGTACAATCGGGACAGGCCACAATGAGCAGTTCTTC. This codes for CASSTIGTGHNEQFF. The chain combines TRBV28 with TRBJ2-1; 8 bases are a match to TRBD1. The CDR3 sequence is 15 residues long. Germline CDR1 reads MDHEN; CDR2 reads SYDVKM. V shed 5 bases, J shed 5 bases, and the junction held 8 bases outside the gene matches.

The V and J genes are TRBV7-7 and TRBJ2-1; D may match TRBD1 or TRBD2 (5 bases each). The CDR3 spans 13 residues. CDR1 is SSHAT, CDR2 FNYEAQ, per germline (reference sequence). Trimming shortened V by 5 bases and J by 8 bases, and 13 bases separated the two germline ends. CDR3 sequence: CASSPGTSDEQFF. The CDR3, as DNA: TGTGCCAGCAGCCCCGGGACGTCGGATGAGCAGTTCTTC.

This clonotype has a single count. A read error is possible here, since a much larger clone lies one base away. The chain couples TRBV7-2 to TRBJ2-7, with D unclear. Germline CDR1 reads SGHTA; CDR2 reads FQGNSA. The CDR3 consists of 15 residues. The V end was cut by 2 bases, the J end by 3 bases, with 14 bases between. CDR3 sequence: CASSLRSQENYEQYF. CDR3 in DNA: TGTGCCAGCAGCTTAAGAAGCCAAGAAAACTACGAGCAGTACTTC. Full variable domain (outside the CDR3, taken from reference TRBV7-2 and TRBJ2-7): GAGVSQSPSNKVTEKGKDVELRCDPISGHTALYWYRQSLGQGLEFLIYFQGNSAPDKSGLPSDRFSAERTGGSVSTLTIQRTQQEDSAVYLCASSLRSQENYEQYFGPGTRLTVT.

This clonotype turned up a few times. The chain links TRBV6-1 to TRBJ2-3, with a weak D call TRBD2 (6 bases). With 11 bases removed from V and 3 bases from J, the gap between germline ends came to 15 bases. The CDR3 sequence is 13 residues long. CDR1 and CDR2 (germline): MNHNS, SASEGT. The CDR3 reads CAGRASATDTQYF. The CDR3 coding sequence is TGTGCCGGACGGGCTAGCGCGACAGATACGCAGTATTTT.

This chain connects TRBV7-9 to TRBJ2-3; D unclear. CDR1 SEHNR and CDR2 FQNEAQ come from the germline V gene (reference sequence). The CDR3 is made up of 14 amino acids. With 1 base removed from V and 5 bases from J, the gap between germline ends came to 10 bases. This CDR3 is CASSLEWRIDTQYF. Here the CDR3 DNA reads TGTGCCAGCAGCTTAGAGTGGCGCATAGATACGCAGTATTTT.

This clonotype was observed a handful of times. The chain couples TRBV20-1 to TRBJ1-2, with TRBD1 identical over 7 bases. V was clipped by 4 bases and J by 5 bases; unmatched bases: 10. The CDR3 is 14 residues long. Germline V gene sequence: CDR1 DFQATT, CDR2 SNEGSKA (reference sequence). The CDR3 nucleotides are TGCAGTGCTAACCGAGGGGGCGCGGGGTATGGCTACACCTTC. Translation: CSANRGGAGYGYTF.

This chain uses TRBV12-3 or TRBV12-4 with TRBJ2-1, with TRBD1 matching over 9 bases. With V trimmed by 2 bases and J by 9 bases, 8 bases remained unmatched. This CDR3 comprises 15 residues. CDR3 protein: CASSLSGTGPGEQFF. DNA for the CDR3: TGTGCCAGCAGTTTATCCGGGACAGGGCCGGGTGAGCAGTTCTTC.

The CDR3 DNA is TGTGCCAGCAGCCGCGGGCCTGGTCAGCGGGGGGTCGACAATGAGCAGTTCTTC. Translation gives CASSRGPGQRGVDNEQFF. The V call is TRBV3-1, the J call TRBJ2-1; TRBD2 aligns across 9 bases. The CDR3 spans 18 residues. V lost 4 bases to trimming and J lost 5 bases; unmatched junction nucleotides: 15. Germline-derived CDR1 and CDR2 are LGHDT and YNNKEL (reference sequence).

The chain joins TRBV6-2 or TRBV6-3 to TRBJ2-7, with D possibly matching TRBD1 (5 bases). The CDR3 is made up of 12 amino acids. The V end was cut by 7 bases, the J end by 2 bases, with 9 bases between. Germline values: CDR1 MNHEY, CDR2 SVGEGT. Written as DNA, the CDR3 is TGTGCCAGCATACGACAGACCTACGAGCAGTACTTC. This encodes CASIRQTYEQYF.

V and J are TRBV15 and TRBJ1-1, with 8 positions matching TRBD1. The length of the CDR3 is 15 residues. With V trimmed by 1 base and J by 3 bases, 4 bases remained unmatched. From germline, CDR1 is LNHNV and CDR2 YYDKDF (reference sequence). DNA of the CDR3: TGTGCCACCAGCAGAGCAACAGGGGGGGACACTGAAGCTTTCTTT. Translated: CATSRATGGDTEAFF.